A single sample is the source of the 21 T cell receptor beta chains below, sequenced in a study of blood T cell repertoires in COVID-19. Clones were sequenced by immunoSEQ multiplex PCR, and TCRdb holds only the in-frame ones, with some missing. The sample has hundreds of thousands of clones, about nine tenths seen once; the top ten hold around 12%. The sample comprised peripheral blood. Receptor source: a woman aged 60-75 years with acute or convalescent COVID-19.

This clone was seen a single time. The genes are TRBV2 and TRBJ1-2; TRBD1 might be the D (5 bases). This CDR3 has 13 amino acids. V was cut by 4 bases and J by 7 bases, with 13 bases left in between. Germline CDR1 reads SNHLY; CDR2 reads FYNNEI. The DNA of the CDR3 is TGTGCCAGCAGTGCCAAGCAGGGCTCTGGCTACACCTTC. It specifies CASSAKQGSGYTF.

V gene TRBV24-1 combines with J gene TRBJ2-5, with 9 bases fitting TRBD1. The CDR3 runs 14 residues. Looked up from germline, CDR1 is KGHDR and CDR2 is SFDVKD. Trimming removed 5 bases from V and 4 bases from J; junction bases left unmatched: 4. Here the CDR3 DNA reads TGTGCCACCAGTGCTCCGACAGGGGGAGAGACCCAGTACTTC. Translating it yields CATSAPTGGETQYF.

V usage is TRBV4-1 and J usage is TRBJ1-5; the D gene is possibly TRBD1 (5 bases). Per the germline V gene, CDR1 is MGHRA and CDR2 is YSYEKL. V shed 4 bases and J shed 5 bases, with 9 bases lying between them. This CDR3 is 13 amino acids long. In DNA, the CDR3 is TGCGCCAGCAGCCTCCCGGGGGATCAGCCCCAGCATTTT. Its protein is CASSLPGDQPQHF.

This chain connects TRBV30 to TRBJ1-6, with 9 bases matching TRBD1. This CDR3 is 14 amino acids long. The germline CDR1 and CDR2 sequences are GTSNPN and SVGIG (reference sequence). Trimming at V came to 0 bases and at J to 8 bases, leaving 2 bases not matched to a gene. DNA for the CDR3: TGTGCCTGGAGTGTAGGACAGGGGTATTCACCCCTCCACTTT. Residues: CAWSVGQGYSPLHF.

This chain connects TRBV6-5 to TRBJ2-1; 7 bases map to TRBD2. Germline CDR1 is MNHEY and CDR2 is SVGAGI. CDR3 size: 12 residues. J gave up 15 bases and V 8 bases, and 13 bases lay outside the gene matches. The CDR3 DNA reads TGTGCCAGCCTTTCGGGGGGAGATGGTCCGTTCTTC. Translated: CASLSGGDGPFF.

CDR3 region: CATTGSNYGYTF. The CDR3 DNA follows: TGTGCCACGACAGGGTCTAACTATGGCTACACCTTC. This chain links TRBV24-1 with TRBJ1-2; TRBD1 matches 7 bases. The junction had 1 base not matched to a gene; V was cut back by 10 bases and J by 0 bases. The V gene's germline CDR1 is KGHDR and CDR2 SFDVKD. The CDR3 totals 12 residues.

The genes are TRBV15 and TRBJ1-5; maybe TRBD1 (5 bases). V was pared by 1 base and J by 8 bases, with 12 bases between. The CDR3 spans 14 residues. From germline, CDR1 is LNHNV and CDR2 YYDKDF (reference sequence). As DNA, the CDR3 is TGTGCCACCAGCAGAGTGGTGGGGGGGGAGCCCCAGCATTTT. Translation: CATSRVVGGEPQHF.

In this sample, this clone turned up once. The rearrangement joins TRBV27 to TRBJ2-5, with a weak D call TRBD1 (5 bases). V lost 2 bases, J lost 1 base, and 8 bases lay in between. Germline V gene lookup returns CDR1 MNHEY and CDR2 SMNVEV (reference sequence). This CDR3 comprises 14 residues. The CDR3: CASSLKGSQETQYF. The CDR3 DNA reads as TGTGCCAGCAGTTTAAAGGGGTCCCAAGAGACCCAGTACTTC.

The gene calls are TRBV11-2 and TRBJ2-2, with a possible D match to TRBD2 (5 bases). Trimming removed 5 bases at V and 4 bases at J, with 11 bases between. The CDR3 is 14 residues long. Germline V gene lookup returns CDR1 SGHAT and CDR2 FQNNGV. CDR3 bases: TGTGCCAGCAGCCCTAGGGCGGGCACCGGGGAGCTGTTTTTT. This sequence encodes CASSPRAGTGELFF.

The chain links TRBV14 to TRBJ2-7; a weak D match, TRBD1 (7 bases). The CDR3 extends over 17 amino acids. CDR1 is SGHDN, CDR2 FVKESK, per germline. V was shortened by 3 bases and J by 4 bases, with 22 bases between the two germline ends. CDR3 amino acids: CASSQYPPRAGGYEQYF. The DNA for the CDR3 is TGTGCCAGCAGCCAGTATCCCCCTCGTGCAGGGGGGTACGAGCAGTACTTC.

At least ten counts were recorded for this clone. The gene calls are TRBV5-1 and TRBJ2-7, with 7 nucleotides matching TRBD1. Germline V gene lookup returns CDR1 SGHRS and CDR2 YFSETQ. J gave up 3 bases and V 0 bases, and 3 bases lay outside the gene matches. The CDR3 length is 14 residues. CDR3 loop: CASSLEPGGYEQYF. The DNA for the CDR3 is TGCGCCAGCAGCTTGGAGCCAGGGGGCTACGAGCAGTACTTC.

The chain's CDR3 is CASSVGGPAEAFF. Written as DNA, the CDR3 is TGTGCCAGCAGCGTAGGGGGGCCCGCTGAAGCTTTCTTT. The chain links TRBV11-3 to TRBJ1-1; D might be TRBD1 (6 bases). The CDR3 has 13 amino acids. V shed 5 bases and J shed 6 bases, with 13 bases lying between them. Germline V gene lookup returns CDR1 SGHNT and CDR2 YENEEA.

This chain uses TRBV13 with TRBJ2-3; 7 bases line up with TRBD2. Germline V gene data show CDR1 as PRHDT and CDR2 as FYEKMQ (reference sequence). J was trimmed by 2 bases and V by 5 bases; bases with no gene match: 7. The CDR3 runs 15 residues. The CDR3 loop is CASSHPRGFTDTQYF. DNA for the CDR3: TGTGCCAGCAGCCACCCGCGGGGGTTCACAGATACGCAGTATTTT.

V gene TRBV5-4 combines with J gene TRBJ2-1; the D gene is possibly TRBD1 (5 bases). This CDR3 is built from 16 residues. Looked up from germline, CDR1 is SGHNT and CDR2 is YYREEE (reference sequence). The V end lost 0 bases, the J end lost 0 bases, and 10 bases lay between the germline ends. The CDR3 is CASSLGGHGSYNEQFF. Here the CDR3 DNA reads TGTGCCAGCAGCTTGGGAGGACACGGCTCCTACAATGAGCAGTTCTTC.

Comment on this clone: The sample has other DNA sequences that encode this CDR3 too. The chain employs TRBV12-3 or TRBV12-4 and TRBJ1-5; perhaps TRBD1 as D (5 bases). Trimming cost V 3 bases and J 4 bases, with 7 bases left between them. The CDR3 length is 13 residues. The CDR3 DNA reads TGTGCCAGCAGTTTCAGGGAAAATCAGCCCCAGCATTTT. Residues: CASSFRENQPQHF.

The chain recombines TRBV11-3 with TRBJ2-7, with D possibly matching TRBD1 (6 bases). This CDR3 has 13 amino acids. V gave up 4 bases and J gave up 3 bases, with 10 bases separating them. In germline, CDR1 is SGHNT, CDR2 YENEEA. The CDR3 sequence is CASSSGQFYEQYF. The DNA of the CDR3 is TGTGCCAGCAGCTCCGGACAGTTCTACGAGCAGTACTTC.

The CDR3 DNA is TGTGCCAGCAGCCCACGGGAGAGACAGGGTCCTCCCTATGGCTACACCTTC. It encodes CASSPRERQGPPYGYTF. The chain links TRBV5-6 to TRBJ1-2, with 7 bases that match TRBD1. Germline-derived CDR1 and CDR2 are SGHDT and YYEEEE. The length of the CDR3 is 17 residues. V lost 4 bases to trimming and J lost 4 bases; unmatched junction nucleotides: 16.

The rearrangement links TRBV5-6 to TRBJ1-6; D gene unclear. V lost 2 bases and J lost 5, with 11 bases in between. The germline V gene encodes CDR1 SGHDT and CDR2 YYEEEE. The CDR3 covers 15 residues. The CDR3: CASSFVSVNNSPLHF. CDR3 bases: TGTGCCAGCAGCTTCGTTTCCGTAAATAATTCACCCCTCCACTTT.

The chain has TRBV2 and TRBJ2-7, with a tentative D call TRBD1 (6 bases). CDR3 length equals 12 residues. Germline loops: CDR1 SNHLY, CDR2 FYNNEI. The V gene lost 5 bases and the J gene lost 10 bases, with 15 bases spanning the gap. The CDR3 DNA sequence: TGTGCCAGCAGTTATCAACAGGGTCTACAGTACTTC. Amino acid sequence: CASSYQQGLQYF.

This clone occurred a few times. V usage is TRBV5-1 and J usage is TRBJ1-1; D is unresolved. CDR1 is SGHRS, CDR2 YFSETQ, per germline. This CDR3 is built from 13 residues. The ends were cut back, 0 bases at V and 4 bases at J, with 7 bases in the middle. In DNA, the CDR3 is TGCGCCAGCAGCTTGGAGTATAGCACTGAAGCTTTCTTT. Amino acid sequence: CASSLEYSTEAFF.

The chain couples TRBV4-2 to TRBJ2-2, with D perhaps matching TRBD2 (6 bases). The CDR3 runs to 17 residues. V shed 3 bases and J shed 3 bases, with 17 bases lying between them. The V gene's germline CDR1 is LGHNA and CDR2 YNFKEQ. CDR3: CASSHSIPREYTGELFF. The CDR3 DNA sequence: TGTGCCAGCAGCCATTCGATTCCTCGGGAGTACACCGGGGAGCTGTTTTTT.